This is a list of T cell receptor beta chains from one sample in a study of regulatory T cells in long-lasting Graves disease. TCRdb redid the calling of the multiplex PCR reads with MiXCR, one entry per CDR3 protein. The table records more than 650,000 distinct CDR3 sequences, about 32% of them present only once. The material was peripheral blood mononuclear cells (PBMCs), obtained when the disease was refractory, from a patient treated with antithyroid drugs. The receptors here all came from a female donor with Graves disease. The conserved cysteine and the conserved F or W are not part of the CDR3 here. Size is omitted from some rows. Given values are once, few, many or a class for expanded clones.

v_call,cdr3_length,clone_size,j_call,cdr3_aa
TRBV25-1,12,-,TRBJ1-3,ASSEWTVGNTIY
TRBV29-1,13,-,TRBJ1-2,SVSLQGETNYGYT
TRBV19,13,-,TRBJ1-2,ASSIGEGVHYGYT
TRBV5-1,11,-,TRBJ2-7,ASSKDISYEQY
TRBV7-6,17,few,TRBJ2-5,ASSLPRPPSGRAQETQY
TRBV5-4,13,-,TRBJ2-4,ASSLTNRAKNIQY
TRBV27,12,few,TRBJ1-2,ASSHNPGSYGYT
TRBV7-9,14,few,TRBJ1-3,ASSFSLRAAGNTIY
TRBV7-9,13,-,TRBJ1-1,ASRIKTGMNTEAF
TRBV2,13,few,TRBJ1-2,ASRDSRKAGYGYT
TRBV6-2/TRBV6-3,14,few,TRBJ1-1,ASSYSPVERNTEAF
TRBV10-3,13,few,TRBJ2-7,AISEPAGSSYEQY
TRBV6-1,12,-,TRBJ1-1,ASTLGGAVDRAF
TRBV12-3/TRBV12-4,13,few,TRBJ2-2,ASSLLQGITGELF
TRBV15,12,-,TRBJ2-7,ATSRGQGLGEQY
TRBV12-3/TRBV12-4,12,many,TRBJ1-1,ASSLQLMNTEAF
TRBV12-3/TRBV12-4,13,-,TRBJ2-2,ASSLRGQLAGELF
TRBV19,13,-,TRBJ2-2,ASSVGQPNTGELF
TRBV4-1,9,once,TRBJ2-7,ASSQGPVQY
TRBV12-3/TRBV12-4,13,few,TRBJ1-6,ASSSGTGSNSPLH
TRBV28,11,few,TRBJ1-1,ASSVSANTEAF
TRBV30,11,-,TRBJ2-7,AWSIGLYYEQY
TRBV18,12,many,TRBJ1-1,ASSPPLGYTEAF
TRBV11-2,11,many,TRBJ2-5,ASSSGGPETQY
TRBV2,11,many,TRBJ2-7,ASSNRFSYEQY
TRBV9,12,few,TRBJ1-2,ASSVVGSNYGYT
TRBV5-1,13,-,TRBJ1-2,ASSSLASAYYGYT
TRBV6-1,14,few,TRBJ2-5,ASSESRTSGRQTQY
TRBV5-1,12,few,TRBJ2-4,ASSLQVGKNIQY
TRBV11-2,12,few,TRBJ2-4,ASSLIPRGNIQY
TRBV20-1,13,few,TRBJ2-5,SASVIGAAGETQY
TRBV12-3/TRBV12-4,14,many,TRBJ2-2,ASSLVTSGNSGELF
TRBV10-3,13,many,TRBJ1-2,AISGSGQFMYGYT
TRBV7-2,12,few,TRBJ2-7,ASSLVDSGYEQY
TRBV20-1,11,few,TRBJ1-2,SARGSGGHGYT
TRBV11-2,14,few,TRBJ1-6,ASTHGGRLSNSPLH
TRBV30,13,-,TRBJ1-5,AWSVPGLVGQPQH
TRBV20-1,14,few,TRBJ1-1,SAITGQGFRNTEAF
TRBV13,13,-,TRBJ2-3,ASSPQTPSTDTQY
TRBV29-1,11,few,TRBJ2-5,SVAGQRQETQY
TRBV12-3/TRBV12-4,12,few,TRBJ2-5,ASRPTGGKETQY
TRBV6-5,12,few,TRBJ1-4,ASSWAVQNEKLF
TRBV12-3/TRBV12-4,13,many,TRBJ2-4,ASSDPSGAKNIQY
TRBV6-5,11,few,TRBJ2-7,ASSYLQGGEQY